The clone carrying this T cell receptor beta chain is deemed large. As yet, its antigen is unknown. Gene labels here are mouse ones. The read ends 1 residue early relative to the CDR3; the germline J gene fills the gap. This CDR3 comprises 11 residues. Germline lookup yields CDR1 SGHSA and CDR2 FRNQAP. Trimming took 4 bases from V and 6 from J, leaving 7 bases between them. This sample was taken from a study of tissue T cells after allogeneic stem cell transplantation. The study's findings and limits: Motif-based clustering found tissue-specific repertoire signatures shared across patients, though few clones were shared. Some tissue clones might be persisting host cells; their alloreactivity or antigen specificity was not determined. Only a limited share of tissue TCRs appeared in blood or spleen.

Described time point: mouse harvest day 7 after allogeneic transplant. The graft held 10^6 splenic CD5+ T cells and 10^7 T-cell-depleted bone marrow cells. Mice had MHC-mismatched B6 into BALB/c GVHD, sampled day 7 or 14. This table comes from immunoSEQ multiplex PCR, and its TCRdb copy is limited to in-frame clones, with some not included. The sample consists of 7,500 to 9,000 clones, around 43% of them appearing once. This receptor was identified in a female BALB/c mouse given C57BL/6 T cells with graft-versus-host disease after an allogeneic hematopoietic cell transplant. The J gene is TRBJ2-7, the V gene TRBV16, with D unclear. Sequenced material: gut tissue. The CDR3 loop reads CASSSTVEQYF. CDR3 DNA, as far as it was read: TGTGCAAGCAGCTCCACAGTTGAACAGTAC.